The 20 T cell receptor beta chains presented below share a single source sample, sequenced in a study of shared clonotypes between healthy human individuals. Measured with immunoSEQ multiplex PCR; TCRdb has only the in-frame clones, and not every one. The sample records 2 million to 3 million clones, 93% being singletons. The source material was naive CD4+ T cells from PBMCs. The subset was: CD45RA+ positively selected. Every receptor here comes from a man younger than 35 in good health. Some clones in this sample may be carry-over from other donors' samples.

The CDR3 sequence: CASSLFRRTENNSPLHF. Here the CDR3 DNA reads TGTGCCAGCAGTTTATTCCGCAGGACAGAAAATAATTCACCCCTCCACTTT. This sequence joins TRBV27 and TRBJ1-6; D is perhaps TRBD1 (6 bases). In germline, CDR1 is MNHEY, CDR2 SMNVEV (reference sequence). V was cut by 1 base and J by 5 bases, with 15 bases left in between. This CDR3 is 17 amino acids long.

This clone was detected once. The chain combines TRBV19 with TRBJ1-5; 8 bases are a match to TRBD1. Looked up from germline, CDR1 is LNHDA and CDR2 is SQIVND (reference sequence). The V gene end was trimmed by 7 bases and the J gene end by 5 bases; junction bases not matched to a gene: 13. The CDR3 covers 16 residues. In nucleotides, the CDR3 is TGTGCCAGTACCGCTACCGGGACAGGTTCGTATCAGCCCCAGCATTTT. It yields the protein CASTATGTGSYQPQHF.

This sequence joins TRBV19 and TRBJ1-1; no clear D. V dropped 7 bases and J dropped 1 base, with 10 bases sitting between them. CDR3 size: 13 residues. Germline V gene sequence: CDR1 LNHDA, CDR2 SQIVND (reference sequence). The CDR3 loop reads CASNWNPNTEAFF. In nucleotides, the CDR3 is TGTGCCAGTAACTGGAATCCGAACACTGAAGCTTTCTTT.

V is TRBV6-6 and J is TRBJ2-2, with 9 bases that match TRBD1. J lost 5 bases, V lost 0 bases, and 1 base had no gene match. The CDR3 runs to 15 residues. Looked up from germline, CDR1 is MNHNY and CDR2 is SVGAGI (reference sequence). CDR3 DNA sequence: TGTGCCAGCAGTTACTCGACAGGGGGAACCGGGGAGCTGTTTTTT. This translates into CASSYSTGGTGELFF.

The J gene is TRBJ1-5, the V gene TRBV10-3; the D gene is possibly TRBD1 (6 bases). V gave up 6 bases and J gave up 9 bases, with 12 bases separating them. Germline V gene lookup returns CDR1 ENHRY and CDR2 SYGVKD. The CDR3 has 12 residues. This chain's CDR3 is CAIRQGAGPQHF. CDR3 coding DNA: TGTGCCATCAGACAGGGCGCTGGGCCCCAGCATTTT.

The gene calls are TRBV11-2 and TRBJ2-7; a possible D gene is TRBD1 (5 bases). V was clipped by 5 bases and J by 6 bases, with 14 bases between them. Germline-derived CDR1 and CDR2 are SGHAT and FQNNGV. This CDR3 region has 13 residues. In nucleotides, the CDR3 is TGTGCCAGCAGCCAAGACAGACTCGGCGAGCAGTACTTC. This encodes CASSQDRLGEQYF. The entire variable domain, with the rest obtained from reference TRBV11-2 and TRBJ2-7, is as follows: EAGVAQSPRYKIIEKRQSVAFWCNPISGHATLYWYQQILGQGPKLLIQFQNNGVVDDSQLPKDRFSAERLKGVDSTLKIQPAKLEDSAVYLCASSQDRLGEQYFGPGTRLTVT.

The chain is built from TRBV11-3 and TRBJ2-1; D is possibly TRBD2 (5 bases). This CDR3 has 15 amino acids. Trimming removed 3 bases from V and 5 bases from J, with 14 bases in between. Germline values: CDR1 SGHNT, CDR2 YENEEA. The CDR3 loop reads CASSFGLAPNNEQFF. The CDR3 DNA follows: TGTGCCAGCAGCTTTGGTCTAGCTCCTAACAATGAGCAGTTCTTC. The full variable domain, completed using reference TRBV11-3 and TRBJ2-1, is EAGVVQSPRYKIIEKKQPVAFWCNPISGHNTLYWYLQNLGQGPELLIRYENEEAVDDSQLPKDRFSAERLKGVDSTLKIQPAELGDSAVYLCASSFGLAPNNEQFFGPGTRLTVL.

The genes are TRBV7-2 and TRBJ2-7; 9 positions match TRBD2. With 5 bases clipped from V and 1 base from J, the junction kept 6 bases outside the gene matches. The CDR3 loop spans 15 amino acids. Germline V gene lookup returns CDR1 SGHTA and CDR2 FQGNSA. For the CDR3, the DNA is TGTGCCAGCAGCCCTAATAGCGGGGGTTCCTACGAGCAGTACTTC. This gives the protein CASSPNSGGSYEQYF. Based on the CDR3 plus reference TRBV7-2 and TRBJ2-7, the full variable domain is GAGVSQSPSNKVTEKGKDVELRCDPISGHTALYWYRQSLGQGLEFLIYFQGNSAPDKSGLPSDRFSAERTGGSVSTLTIQRTQQEDSAVYLCASSPNSGGSYEQYFGPGTRLTVT.

The chain links TRBV28 to TRBJ1-6, with D maybe TRBD1 (5 bases). CDR3 length: 14 residues. V was clipped by 2 bases and J by 7 bases, with 9 bases between them. CDR1 is MDHEN, CDR2 SYDVKM, per germline. In DNA form, the CDR3 reads TGTGCCAGCAGTTTAGGGACGGCCAATTCACCCCTCCACTTT. Residues: CASSLGTANSPLHF.

The chain employs TRBV6-1 and TRBJ2-1; D is tentatively TRBD1 or TRBD2 (5 bases each). Per the germline V gene, CDR1 is MNHNS and CDR2 is SASEGT. The CDR3 sequence is 14 residues long. The V and J ends lost 7 bases and 2 bases respectively, with 12 bases between them. CDR3: CASIRGAAYNEQFF. The CDR3 DNA reads as TGTGCCAGCATTAGGGGAGCCGCCTACAATGAGCAGTTCTTC.

This rearrangement joins TRBV6-5 to TRBJ2-1, with 8 nucleotides matching TRBD2. The J segment lost 9 bases and the V segment lost 7 bases, leaving 14 bases of the junction unmatched. The CDR3 extends over 15 amino acids. Per germline, CDR1 MNHEY and CDR2 SVGAGI. The CDR3 protein is CASNLLAGGFSEQFF. DNA for the CDR3: TGTGCCAGCAACCTTCTGGCGGGAGGATTTAGTGAGCAGTTCTTC.

This chain joins TRBV6-5 and TRBJ1-2, with D maybe TRBD1 (6 bases). V dropped 6 bases and J dropped 3 bases, with 11 bases sitting between them. Germline CDR1 MNHEY, CDR2 SVGAGI. CDR3 length: 13 amino acids. CDR3 loop: CASSPGADYGYTF. Here the CDR3 DNA reads TGTGCCAGCAGCCCGGGGGCGGACTATGGCTACACCTTC.

The rearrangement uses TRBV28 and TRBJ2-7, with 11 bases that match TRBD2. From germline, CDR1 is MDHEN and CDR2 SYDVKM. V was pared by 8 bases and J by 6 bases, with 6 bases of the junction left unmatched. This CDR3 contains 13 residues. CDR3 nucleotides: TGTGCCAGCTTAGCGGGAGGGCCGGGCGAGCAGTACTTC. Protein product: CASLAGGPGEQYF.

The chain links TRBV5-1 to TRBJ2-1, with 8 bases lining up with TRBD2. Germline V gene sequence: CDR1 SGHRS, CDR2 YFSETQ. J lost 6 bases, V lost 2 bases, and 1 base had no gene match. This CDR3 spans 13 amino acids. CDR3 sequence (DNA): TGCGCCAGCAGCTTTAGCGGGATCAATGAGCAGTTCTTC. Translating gives CASSFSGINEQFF.

The chain links TRBV5-6 to TRBJ1-2, with D unresolved. V lost 7 bases and J 0 bases, leaving 10 bases between the germline ends. This CDR3 region has 13 residues. CDR1 is SGHDT and CDR2 is YYEEEE in the germline V gene. The CDR3 sequence is CASVEFPNYGYTF. In nucleotides, the CDR3 is TGTGCCAGCGTAGAGTTCCCTAACTATGGCTACACCTTC.

This clone was picked up one time. V is TRBV11-2 and J is TRBJ1-6; D uncertain. CDR3 length equals 16 residues. Trimming left V 6 bases short and J 3 bases short, with 15 bases between. Germline CDR1 SGHAT, CDR2 FQNNGV. The CDR3 spells CASRPIGRDYNSPLHF. The CDR3 coding sequence is TGTGCCAGCAGACCCATCGGGAGGGACTATAATTCACCCCTCCACTTT.

This clone was detected once. This rearrangement joins TRBV7-2 to TRBJ2-7; 11 bases line up with TRBD2. The trim removed 4 bases at V and 5 bases at J, leaving 10 bases unmatched. The CDR3 is 16 amino acids. CDR1 SGHTA and CDR2 FQGNSA come from the germline V gene. This chain's CDR3 is CASSYLAGGLLDEQYF. DNA of the CDR3: TGTGCCAGCAGCTATCTAGCGGGAGGTTTGCTCGACGAGCAGTACTTC. The full variable domain, its missing parts supplied by reference TRBV7-2 and TRBJ2-7, is GAGVSQSPSNKVTEKGKDVELRCDPISGHTALYWYRQSLGQGLEFLIYFQGNSAPDKSGLPSDRFSAERTGGSVSTLTIQRTQQEDSAVYLCASSYLAGGLLDEQYFGPGTRLTVT.

V usage is TRBV7-3 and J usage is TRBJ2-5; TRBD1 agrees at 8 bases. Trimming took 3 bases from V and 1 from J; bases not matched to a gene: 4. The CDR3 is made up of 15 amino acids. CDR1 is SGHTA and CDR2 is FQGTGA in the germline V gene. CDR3 nucleotide sequence: TGTGCCAGCAGCTTTGACAGGGGACCCCAAGAGACCCAGTACTTC. As protein: CASSFDRGPQETQYF. Full variable domain (outside the CDR3, taken from reference TRBV7-3 and TRBJ2-5): GAGVSQTPSNKVTEKGKYVELRCDPISGHTALYWYRQSLGQGPEFLIYFQGTGAADDSGLPNDRFFAVRPEGSVSTLKIQRTERGDSAVYLCASSFDRGPQETQYFGPGTRLLVL.

The J gene is TRBJ2-7, the V gene TRBV5-4, with TRBD2 identical over 8 bases. From germline, CDR1 is SGHNT and CDR2 YYREEE (reference sequence). This CDR3 spans 15 amino acids. The junction had 5 bases not matched to a gene; V was cut back by 1 base and J by 2 bases. Here the CDR3 reads CASSLTSGPTYEQYF. DNA for the CDR3: TGTGCCAGCAGCTTGACTAGCGGTCCGACCTACGAGCAGTACTTC.

The genes are TRBV7-3 and TRBJ2-1; TRBD2 matches 11 bases. This CDR3 contains 15 residues. Germline trimming cut 5 bases from V and 4 bases from J; bases unmatched to any gene: 4. CDR1 is SGHTA, CDR2 FQGTGA, per germline. The CDR3 spells CASSELAGVYNEQFF. DNA of the CDR3: TGTGCCAGCAGCGAACTAGCGGGAGTGTACAATGAGCAGTTCTTC.